The T cell receptor (beta chain) under discussion was sequenced for a study of blood T cell repertoires in COVID-19. Study overall: Italy, Spain and the United States were the sources of the convalescent and acute COVID-19 samples.

Original processing methods: Reference gene primer amplification gave nucleated cell count estimates. Method: immunoSEQ multiplex PCR; TCRdb's copy keeps in-frame clones and lacks some. V and J calls plus clone size are reproduced from that table; the DNA served to infer D and trimming. Of 100,000 to 150,000 clones in the sample, around 81% were seen once. Germline V CDR1 and CDR2: SGHTA, FQGNSA. The CDR3 loop spans 16 amino acids. The germline V and J ends were trimmed by 5 bases and 4 bases, with 20 bases remaining between them. The sequence came from a young man with COVID-19, enrolled during active disease. Sequences were obtained from peripheral blood. The V gene is TRBV7-2, the J gene TRBJ1-1; possible D gene TRBD1, 5 bases. The chain's CDR3 is CASSPRAGPWSTEAFF. CDR3 sequence (DNA): TGTGCCAGCAGCCCACGGGCAGGGCCCTGGAGCACTGAAGCTTTCTTT.